A single T cell receptor beta chain is shown here with its context. The antigen remains unidentified. A junction end diverges from the germline sequence, so it may reflect a read error. The record originates from a study of T cell responses to AZD1222 COVID-19 vaccine. The study's findings and limits: Donor demographics were predominantly white British with a female majority; clonal diversity may be underestimated. Researchers report vaccine-associated CD4 TCRs spanning spike, with dominance at 160-218 and 743-854.

The CDR3 loop spans 19 amino acids. CDR1 SGHTA and CDR2 FQGNSA come from the germline V gene. Sequencing used immunoSEQ multiplex PCR; TCRdb keeps in-frame clones, though not all of them. The sample consists of 75,000 to 95,000 clones, around 90% of them appearing once. Sequencing used peripheral blood, obtained on day 0 of MenACWY control vaccination. The rearrangement joins TRBV7-2 to TRBJ1-1; 7 nucleotides line up with TRBD1. This sequence originates from an adult in good health. The CDR3 protein is CASSLQTGWGIAGNSEAFF. The CDR3 region has the DNA TGTGCCAGCAGCCTACAGACAGGGTGGGGAATTGCGGGGAACTCTGAAGCTTTCTTT. The full variable domain, its missing parts supplied by reference TRBV7-2 and TRBJ1-1, is GAGVSQSPSNKVTEKGKDVELRCDPISGHTALYWYRQSLGQGLEFLIYFQGNSAPDKSGLPSDRFSAERTGGSVSTLTIQRTQQEDSAVYLCASSLQTGWGIAGNSEAFFGQGTRLTVV.